This record concerns one TCR beta chain sequence. What antigen it recognizes has not been identified. Within one base of it there is no much larger clone, and no base qualities were kept. The sample's time point label is to be understood as: persistent/refractory GD, antithyroid drugs over 5 years with positive TRAb. RNA was extracted from PBMCs in TRIzol for both TCR sequencing and RNA sequencing. The diagnosis of Graves' disease followed American Thyroid Association guidelines. Patients were recruited from an endocrinology department in Xi'an, China. Each patient gave approximately 10 milliliters of peripheral blood, collected in an EDTA anticoagulant tube. PBMCs were isolated by Ficoll Paque Plus density gradient separation without further T cell sorting. An Agilent 2100 Bioanalyzer and agarose gel were used to assess RNA quality, and a NanoDrop 2000 was used to measure RNA concentration. The data belong to a study of regulatory T cells in long-lasting Graves disease (dated by TCRdb to about 2021). Background for the entire study: Persistent Graves' disease meant more than 5 years of antithyroid drug treatment with TSH receptor autoantibodies that stayed positive. Peripheral blood TCR sequencing and RNA sequencing compared persistent Graves' disease patients with newly diagnosed Graves' disease patients. The study was conducted in China and was registered as a clinical trial. A total of about 35 samples underwent TCR sequencing, from roughly 13 patients with persistent Graves' disease and approximately 20 patients with newly diagnosed Graves' disease. On average, persistent Graves' disease patients in the clinical cohort had been on antithyroid drugs for about 9.7 years. General conclusions and limits of the study: Only peripheral blood was studied, because thyroid tissue, the primary lesion, was inaccessible. Patients with persistent disease shared more public clonotypes (about 2,900) than newly diagnosed patients did (about 1,000). Sequencing and analysis were restricted to the TCR beta chain. The authors noted that the small sample size was a limitation that may lower accuracy. TRBV28, TRBJ1-2 and TRBJ2-5 were preferentially used in persistent disease, while TRBV20-1 and TRBJ2-1 were favored in newly diagnosed disease. Persistent Graves' disease patients showed lower TCR Shannon entropy and fewer highly expanded clones than newly diagnosed patients, suggesting clonal expansion.

Receptors were amplified or captured by multiplex PCR. Sequencing took place on an Illumina HiSeq 4000. To build TCR beta libraries, CDR3 regions were amplified by Arm-PCR using iRepertoire HTBI primers. Gel purification was performed on PCR products prior to sequencing. The authors processed their data as follows. Gene usage analysis of CDR3 amino acid clonotypes used the 62 TRBV and 14 to 15 TRBJ segments found across samples. COPE and FqMerger were used to merge the filtered high-quality paired reads into contigs. Contigs were aligned with BLAST to IMGT TRBV, TRBD and TRBJ reference genes, and CDR3 was defined per IMGT. Clonotypes above 0.1% frequency were classified as highly expanded clones. Shannon entropy served as the measure of repertoire diversity, while the Gini coefficient captured V-J evenness. A clonotype was considered public if more than one individual shared it. TCRdb itself trimmed the public reads at Q25 with fastp, ran MiXCR and retained productive beta chains. Each CDR3 protein gets just one entry, which takes the most common genes and DNA from the rows behind it. The V and J calls reflect TCRdb's pipeline rather than the authors' work. The sample table records 400,000 to 500,000 distinct CDR3 sequences; roughly a fifth of these occur just once. The top ten constitute approximately 14% of the sample.

V and J are trimmed by 3 bases and 5 bases, and the gene matches miss 18 bases of the junction. The CDR3 spans 18 residues, from the cysteine through the phenylalanine. CDR3 DNA only is kept here, 54 bases in frame from base 1. According to the germline V gene, CDR1 reads SGDLS and CDR2 reads YYNGEE. This sequence was found in a female donor with Graves disease. Here the chain combines TRBV9 and TRBJ2-5; 8 nucleotides in the junction match TRBD2. The material was peripheral blood mononuclear cells (PBMCs), obtained when the disease was refractory, from a patient treated with antithyroid drugs. Here the CDR3 is given as CASSAEGAGVHPRETQYF. The DNA sequence reads TGTGCCAGCAGCGCAGAAGGAGCGGGAGTCCACCCGCGGGAGACCCAGTACTTC.